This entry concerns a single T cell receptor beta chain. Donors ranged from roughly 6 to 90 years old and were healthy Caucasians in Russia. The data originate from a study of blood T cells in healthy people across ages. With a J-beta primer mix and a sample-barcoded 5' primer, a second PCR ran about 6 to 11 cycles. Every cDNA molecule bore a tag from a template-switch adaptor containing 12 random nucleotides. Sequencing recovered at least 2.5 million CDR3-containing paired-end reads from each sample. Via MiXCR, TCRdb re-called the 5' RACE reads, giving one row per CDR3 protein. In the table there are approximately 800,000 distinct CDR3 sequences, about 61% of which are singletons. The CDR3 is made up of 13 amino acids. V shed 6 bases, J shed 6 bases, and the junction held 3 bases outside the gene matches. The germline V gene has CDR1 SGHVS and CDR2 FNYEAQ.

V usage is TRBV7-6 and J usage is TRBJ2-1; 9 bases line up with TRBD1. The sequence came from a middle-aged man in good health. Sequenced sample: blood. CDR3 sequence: CASSTGGGNEQFF. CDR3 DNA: TGTGCCAGCAGTACAGGGGGCGGCAATGAGCAGTTCTTC. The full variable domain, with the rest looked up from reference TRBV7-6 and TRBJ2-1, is GAGVSQSPRYKVTKRGQDVALRCDPISGHVSLYWYRQALGQGPEFLTYFNYEAQQDKSGLPNDRFSAERPEGSISTLTIQRTEQRDSAMYRCASSTGGGNEQFFGPGTRLTVL.